This TCR beta chain was identified during a study of regulatory T cells in long-lasting Graves disease. Assembly of TCR beta libraries relied on iRepertoire HTBI primers together with Arm-PCR of CDR3 regions. TCRdb reprocessed the multiplex PCR reads via MiXCR and lists one record per CDR3 protein. Among about 220,000 distinct CDR3 sequences listed, around 19% were seen once. Time point in this sample: newly diagnosed GD, antithyroid drugs for less than 3 months. RNA isolated from PBMCs was used to make the TCR library. V was shortened by 3 bases and J by 2 bases, with 10 bases between the two germline ends. The CDR3 is 14 amino acids. The germline V gene encodes CDR1 SGHTA and CDR2 FQGTGA. This same sample was also taken into another study, of T cells in Graves' hyperthyroidism and ophthalmopathy.

The TCR comes from a woman in her twenties or thirties with Graves disease. The input for sequencing was peripheral blood mononuclear cells (PBMCs), taken at new diagnosis, from a patient treated with antithyroid drugs. V is TRBV7-3 and J is TRBJ2-5; weak D call: TRBD2 (6 bases). CDR3 in amino acids: CASSFNGGQETQYF. The CDR3, as DNA: TGTGCCAGCAGCTTTAACGGGGGACAAGAGACCCAGTACTTC.